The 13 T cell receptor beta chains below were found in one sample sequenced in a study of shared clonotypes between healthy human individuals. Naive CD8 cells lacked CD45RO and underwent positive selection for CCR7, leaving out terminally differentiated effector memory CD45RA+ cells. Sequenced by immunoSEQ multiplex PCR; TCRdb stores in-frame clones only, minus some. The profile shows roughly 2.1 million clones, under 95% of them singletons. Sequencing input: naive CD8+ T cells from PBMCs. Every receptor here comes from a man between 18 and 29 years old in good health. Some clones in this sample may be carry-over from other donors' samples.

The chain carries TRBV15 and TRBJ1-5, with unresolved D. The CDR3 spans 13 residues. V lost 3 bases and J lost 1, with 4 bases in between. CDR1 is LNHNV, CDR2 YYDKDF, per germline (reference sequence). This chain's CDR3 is CATSRNSNQPQHF. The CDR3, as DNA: TGTGCCACCAGCAGGAACAGCAATCAGCCCCAGCATTTT.

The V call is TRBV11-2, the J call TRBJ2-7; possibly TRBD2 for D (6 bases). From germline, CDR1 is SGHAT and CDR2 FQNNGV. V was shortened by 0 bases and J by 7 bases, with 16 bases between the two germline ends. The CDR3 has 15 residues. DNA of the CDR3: TGTGCCAGCAGCTTAGATGGTAGCGCGGGGTCGGAGCAGTACTTC. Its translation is CASSLDGSAGSEQYF.

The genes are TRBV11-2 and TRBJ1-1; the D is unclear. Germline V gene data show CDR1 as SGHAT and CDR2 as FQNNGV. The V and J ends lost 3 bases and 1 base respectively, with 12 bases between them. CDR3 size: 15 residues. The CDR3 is CASSLDMSGNTEAFF. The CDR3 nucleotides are TGTGCCAGCAGCTTGGATATGTCCGGGAACACTGAAGCTTTCTTT.

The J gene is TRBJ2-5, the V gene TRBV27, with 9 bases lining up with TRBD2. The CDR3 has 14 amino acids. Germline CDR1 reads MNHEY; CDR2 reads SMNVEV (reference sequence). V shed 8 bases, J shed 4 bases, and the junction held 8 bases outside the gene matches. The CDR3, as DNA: TGTGCCAGCTCCCGACTAGCGGACTTAGAGACCCAGTACTTC. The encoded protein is CASSRLADLETQYF.

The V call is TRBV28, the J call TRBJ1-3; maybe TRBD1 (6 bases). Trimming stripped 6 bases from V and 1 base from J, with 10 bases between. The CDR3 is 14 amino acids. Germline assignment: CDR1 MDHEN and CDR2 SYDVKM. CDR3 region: CASRETGSGNTIYF. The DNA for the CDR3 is TGTGCCAGCAGAGAAACAGGGTCTGGAAACACCATATATTTT.

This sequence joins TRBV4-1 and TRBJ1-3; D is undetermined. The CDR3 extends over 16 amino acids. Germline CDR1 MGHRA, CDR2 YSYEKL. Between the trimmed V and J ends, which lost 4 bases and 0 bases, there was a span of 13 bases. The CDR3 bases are TGCGCCAGCAGCCCAAGGGCGGGGAACTCTGGAAACACCATATATTTT. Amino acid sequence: CASSPRAGNSGNTIYF.

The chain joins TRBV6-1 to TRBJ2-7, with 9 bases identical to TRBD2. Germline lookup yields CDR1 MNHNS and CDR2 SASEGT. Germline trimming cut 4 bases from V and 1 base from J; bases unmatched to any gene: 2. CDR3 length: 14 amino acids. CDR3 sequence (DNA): TGTGCCAGCAGTGCCAGCGGGAGGTCCTACGAGCAGTACTTC. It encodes CASSASGRSYEQYF.

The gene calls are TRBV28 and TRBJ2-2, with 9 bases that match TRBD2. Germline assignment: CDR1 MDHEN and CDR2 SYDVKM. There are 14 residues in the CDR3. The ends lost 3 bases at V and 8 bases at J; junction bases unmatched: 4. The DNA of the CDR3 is TGTGCCAGCAGTTTCGGACTAGCGTCTGGGGAGCTGTTTTTT. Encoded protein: CASSFGLASGELFF.

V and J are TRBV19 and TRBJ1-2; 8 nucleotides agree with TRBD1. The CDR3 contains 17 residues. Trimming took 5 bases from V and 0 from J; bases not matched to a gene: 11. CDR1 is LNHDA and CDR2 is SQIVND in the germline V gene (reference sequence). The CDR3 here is CASSPWTGTPPNYGYTF. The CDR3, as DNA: TGTGCCAGTAGTCCATGGACAGGGACACCCCCTAACTATGGCTACACCTTC.

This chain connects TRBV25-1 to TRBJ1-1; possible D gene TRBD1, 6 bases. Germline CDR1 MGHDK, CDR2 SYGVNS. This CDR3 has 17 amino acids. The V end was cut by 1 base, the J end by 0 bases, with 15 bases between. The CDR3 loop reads CASSEWLGGNLNTEAFF. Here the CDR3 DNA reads TGTGCCAGCAGTGAATGGTTAGGGGGAAACTTGAACACTGAAGCTTTCTTT.

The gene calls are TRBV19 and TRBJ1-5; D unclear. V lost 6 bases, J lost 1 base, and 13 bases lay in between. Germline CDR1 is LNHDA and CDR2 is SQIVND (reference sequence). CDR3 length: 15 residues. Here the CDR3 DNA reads TGTGCCAGTAGCAACTCCAGACCCAGCAATCAGCCCCAGCATTTT. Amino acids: CASSNSRPSNQPQHF.

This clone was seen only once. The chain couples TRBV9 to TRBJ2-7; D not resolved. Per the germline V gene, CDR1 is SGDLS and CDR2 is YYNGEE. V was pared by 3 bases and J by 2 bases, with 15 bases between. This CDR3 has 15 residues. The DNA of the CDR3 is TGTGCCAGCAGCGAGAGCCCCCGGGCTACCTACGAGCAGTACTTC. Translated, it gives CASSESPRATYEQYF. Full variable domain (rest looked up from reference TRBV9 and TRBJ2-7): DSGVTQTPKHLITATGQRVTLRCSPRSGDLSVYWYQQSLDQGLQFLIQYYNGEERAKGNILERFSAQQFPDLHSELNLSSLELGDSALYFCASSESPRATYEQYFGPGTRLTVT.

CDR3 nucleotide sequence: TGTGCCAGCAGTTTATACTTACGGCGGAGCTCCTACGAGCAGTACTTC. Its translation: CASSLYLRRSSYEQYF. This chain joins TRBV28 and TRBJ2-7; the D is unclear. V was trimmed by 1 base and J by 0 bases, leaving 13 bases between them. The CDR3 is 16 amino acids. Germline loops: CDR1 MDHEN, CDR2 SYDVKM.